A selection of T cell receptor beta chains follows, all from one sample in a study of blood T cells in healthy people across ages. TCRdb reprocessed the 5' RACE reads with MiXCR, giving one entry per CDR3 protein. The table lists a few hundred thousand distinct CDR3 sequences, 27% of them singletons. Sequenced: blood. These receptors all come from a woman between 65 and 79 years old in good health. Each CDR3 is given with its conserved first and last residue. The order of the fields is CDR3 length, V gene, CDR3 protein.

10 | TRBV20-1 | CSALIGEQFF
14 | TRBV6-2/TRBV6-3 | CASVFDGLNTEAFF
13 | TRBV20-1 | CSATVGGKTEAFF
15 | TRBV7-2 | CASNTGTVPMGEQYF
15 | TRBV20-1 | CSATSGTAANSPLHF
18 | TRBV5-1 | CASSFQRGQYLNTGELFF
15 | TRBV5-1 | CASSLAGTVRHEQYF
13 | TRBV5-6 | CASIPQGLDGYTF
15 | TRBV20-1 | CSARDSGLASDTQYF
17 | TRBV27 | CASSLVPGGAWVDTQYF
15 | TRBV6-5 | CASSFDRHSNQPQHF
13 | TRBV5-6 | CASSFLRGNIQYF
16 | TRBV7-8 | CASSQHSGGRQETQYF
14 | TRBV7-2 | CASSYQAGQETQYF